The 23 T cell receptor beta chains reported below all come from one sample, sequenced in a study of metastatic and nonmetastatic thyroid tumors. Thyroid surgery was performed in patients who had received no treatment beforehand. TCRdb re-called clones from the PCR reads using MiXCR. The table records 30,000 to 40,000 clones, about 15% of them present only once. Sequencing was carried out using blood. Receptors were obtained from a male donor with papillary thyroid cancer or a benign thyroid nodule (not recorded which). Some clones in this sample may be carry-over from other donors' samples.

This clone was detected many times. At one end, the junction sequence differs from germline, possibly due to a read error. V is TRBV9 and J is TRBJ1-1; 9 nucleotides align to TRBD1. Germline V lookup: CDR1 SGDLS, CDR2 YYNGEE. This CDR3 has 16 amino acids. The CDR3 spells CAGSVFVGDRVYVAFF. In DNA, the CDR3 is TGTGCCGGCAGCGTATTCGTAGGGGACAGGGTATATGTAGCTTTCTTT.

This clone has a single count. The junction departs from germline at one end; a sequencing error may be responsible. The genes are TRBV28 and TRBJ1-2, with no clear D. Looked up from germline, CDR1 is MDHEN and CDR2 is SYDVKM. CDR3 length equals 14 residues. CDR3 region: CGSSRTSTGYGYTF. CDR3 DNA sequence: TGTGGCAGCAGTCGGACCTCGACCGGGTATGGCTACACCTTC.

This clone was found many times. The chain employs TRBV28 and TRBJ1-1; no firm D call. Trimming left V 0 bases short and J 1 base short, with 9 bases between. Germline CDR1 and CDR2: MDHEN and SYDVKM. The CDR3 loop spans 15 amino acids. The CDR3 DNA is TGTGCCAGCAGTTTATGGGACTTGGGGAACACTGAAGCTTTCTTT. It specifies CASSLWDLGNTEAFF. The full variable domain, rest sourced from reference TRBV28 and TRBJ1-1, is DVKVTQSSRYLVKRTGEKVFLECVQDMDHENMFWYRQDPGLGLRLIYFSYDVKMKEKGDIPEGYSVSREKKERFSLILESASTNQTSMYLCASSLWDLGNTEAFFGQGTRLTVV.

This clone was counted many times. V and J are TRBV2 and TRBJ1-3; 8 positions match TRBD1. Germline V gene lookup returns CDR1 SNHLY and CDR2 FYNNEI. Trimming took 10 bases from V and 2 from J; bases not matched to a gene: 4. The CDR3 sequence is 13 residues long. The CDR3 bases are TGTGCCATCTCGGACAGGGCTGGAAACACCATATATTTT. Its translation: CAISDRAGNTIYF.

The rearrangement uses TRBV6-1 and TRBJ2-3; D uncertain. The CDR3 extends over 15 amino acids. V was pared by 6 bases and J by 5 bases, with 18 bases between. The germline CDR1 and CDR2 sequences are MNHNS and SASEGT. The CDR3 protein is CASSPELARGDTQYF. The CDR3 nucleotides read TGTGCCAGCAGCCCCGAGTTGGCGAGAGGAGATACGCAGTATTTT.

The J gene is TRBJ2-6, the V gene TRBV11-2; D possibly corresponds to TRBD1 (5 bases). CDR1 is SGHAT, CDR2 FQNNGV, per germline. V was clipped by 3 bases and J by 1 base, with 13 bases between them. The CDR3 totals 17 residues. The CDR3 bases are TGTGCCAGCAGCTTTCATACAGGCATATCTGGGGCCAACGTCCTGACTTTC. Amino acid sequence: CASSFHTGISGANVLTF.

This clone was recorded at least ten times. This sequence joins TRBV12-3 or TRBV12-4 and TRBJ1-5, with D perhaps matching TRBD1 (5 bases). The V end was cut by 2 bases, the J end by 7 bases, with 15 bases between. This CDR3 is built from 15 residues. In DNA, the CDR3 is TGTGCCAGCAGTTTATCGGCGGGGGGAGGGCAGCCCCAGCATTTT. Translated, it gives CASSLSAGGGQPQHF.

This clone came up many times. This chain uses TRBV12-5 with TRBJ2-7, with D hard to call. CDR1 LGHNT and CDR2 FRNRAP come from the germline V gene. V shed 1 base and J shed 2 bases, with 9 bases lying between them. The CDR3 is 14 residues long. This CDR3 is CASGLGFQTYEQYF. The CDR3 region has the DNA TGTGCTAGTGGTTTGGGGTTCCAGACCTACGAGCAGTACTTC.

This clone was found a few times. The junction departs from germline at one end; a sequencing error may be responsible. The V call is TRBV10-3, the J call TRBJ1-2; D is unclear. This CDR3 is 16 amino acids long. Per the germline V gene, CDR1 is ENHRY and CDR2 is SYGVKD. The CDR3 region is CAISEWGISMYYCYTF. CDR3 DNA: TGTGCCATCAGTGAATGGGGTATATCCATGTACTATTGCTACACCTTC.

This clone was seen ten or more times. V and J are TRBV3-1 and TRBJ1-6; the D is unclear. CDR3 length equals 14 residues. V shed 0 bases and J shed 8 bases, with 8 bases lying between them. In germline, CDR1 is LGHDT, CDR2 YNNKEL (reference sequence). The CDR3 DNA reads TGTGCCAGCAGCCAAGAAGGAGCTTATTCACCCCTCCACTTT. The encoded protein is CASSQEGAYSPLHF.

This clone was picked up many times. An end of the junction does not agree with germline; a read error may underlie this. The J gene is TRBJ2-7, the V gene TRBV28; 8 nucleotides agree with TRBD1. The CDR3 covers 13 residues. Germline values: CDR1 MDHEN, CDR2 SYDVKM. CDR3 in DNA: TGTGCCAGCAGTTTGGACAGGGAGTCGCCGCGGCACTTC. As protein: CASSLDRESPRHF.

The table lists this clone with a few counts. Possible read error: a much larger clone is one base away. The chain recombines TRBV27 with TRBJ1-4, with D uncertain. The CDR3 runs 15 residues. Germline CDR1 MNHEY, CDR2 SMNVEV (reference sequence). The ends were cut back, 0 bases at V and 8 bases at J, with 13 bases in the middle. The CDR3 sequence is CASSLSRPGIEKLFF. The CDR3 DNA reads TGTGCCAGCAGTTTATCTAGGCCGGGAATAGAAAAACTGTTTTTT.

The genes are TRBV3-1 and TRBJ2-7; 10 bases match TRBD2. Germline CDR1 is LGHDT and CDR2 is YNNKEL (reference sequence). The CDR3 consists of 14 residues. The J segment lost 7 bases and the V segment lost 9 bases, leaving 12 bases of the junction unmatched. CDR3 bases: TGTGCCAGAATCCAAGTACGTAGCGGGGGGGAGCAGTACTTC. It codes for CARIQVRSGGEQYF.

This clone ranks as medium-sized. The chain recombines TRBV6-1 with TRBJ2-5, with a weak D call TRBD2 (6 bases). Germline CDR1 reads MNHNS; CDR2 reads SASEGT. The CDR3 has 13 amino acids. V was clipped by 8 bases and J by 4 bases, with 14 bases between them. CDR3 residues: CASGVGGRETQYF. The CDR3 coding sequence is TGTGCCAGCGGGGTGGGAGGAAGAGAGACCCAGTACTTC.

This clone is termed medium-sized (0.01 to 0.1%). The chain links TRBV12-3 or TRBV12-4 to TRBJ2-7; 14 positions agree with TRBD2. CDR3 length: 15 amino acids. V trimming: 5 bases; J trimming: 4 bases; junction bases outside the gene matches: 4. The CDR3 nucleotides read TGTGCCAGCAGTACCGGGACTAGCGGGAGTTACGAGCAGTACTTC. Protein: CASSTGTSGSYEQYF.

In this sample, this clone turned up many times. This chain links TRBV19 with TRBJ2-3; TRBD2 is a possible D gene (5 bases). CDR1 and CDR2 from the germline V gene are LNHDA and SQIVND (reference sequence). CDR3 length: 14 residues. V was shortened by 6 bases and J by 4 bases, with 14 bases between the two germline ends. The CDR3 DNA sequence: TGTGCCAGTAGCCCTCTACGGGATCCAGATACGCAGTATTTT. Encoded protein: CASSPLRDPDTQYF.

In its sample, this clone is medium-sized (0.01 to 0.1%). This chain connects TRBV6-1 to TRBJ2-7; TRBD2 aligns across 9 bases. Germline lookup yields CDR1 MNHNS and CDR2 SASEGT. J was trimmed by 2 bases and V by 3 bases; bases with no gene match: 2. The CDR3 runs 14 residues. The chain's CDR3 is CASSDAGGPYEQYF. The DNA of the CDR3 is TGTGCCAGCAGTGACGCGGGAGGGCCCTACGAGCAGTACTTC.

This clone was recorded at least ten times. The chain couples TRBV6-2 or TRBV6-3 to TRBJ1-2; D remains ambiguous. Germline V gene data show CDR1 as MNHEY and CDR2 as SVGEGT. This CDR3 has 15 amino acids. Trimming removed 6 bases at V and 1 base at J, with 15 bases between. The CDR3 region is CASSRSVGGNYGYTF. In DNA, the CDR3 is TGTGCCAGCAGCCGTTCTGTGGGCGGTAACTATGGCTACACCTTC.

This clone occurred many times. The chain has TRBV19 and TRBJ1-5, with 7 bases fitting TRBD1. This CDR3 region has 15 residues. The V segment lost 2 bases and the J segment 7 bases; nucleotides outside the gene matches: 8. Germline V gives CDR1 LNHDA, CDR2 SQIVND (reference sequence). The CDR3 DNA is TGTGCCAGTAGTATATGGCAGGGGGTTCAGCAGCCCCAGCATTTT. Its translation is CASSIWQGVQQPQHF.

In its sample, this clone was seen many times. In DNA form, the CDR3 reads TGTGCCAGCAGCGTAGCTGAGGGTGAAGCTTTCTTT. Amino acid sequence: CASSVAEGEAFF. The chain recombines TRBV9 with TRBJ1-1; no firm D call. V was clipped by 0 bases and J by 7 bases, with 7 bases between them. The germline CDR1 and CDR2 sequences are SGDLS and YYNGEE. The CDR3 length is 12 residues.

This clone has only a few counts. An end of the junction does not agree with germline; a read error may underlie this. This chain uses TRBV6-1 with TRBJ2-7; TRBD1 matches at 10 bases. There are 14 residues in the CDR3. The germline CDR1 and CDR2 sequences are MNHNS and SASEGT. CDR3: CASNDGDRGYDQYF. CDR3 DNA sequence: TGTGCCAGCAATGACGGGGACAGGGGCTACGATCAGTACTTC.

This clone was seen many times. V usage is TRBV10-3 and J usage is TRBJ2-1; possibly TRBD1 for D (6 bases). V was cut by 2 bases and J by 8 bases, with 10 bases left in between. Germline loops: CDR1 ENHRY, CDR2 SYGVKD. The CDR3 is made up of 13 amino acids. CDR3 sequence reads: CAISETGLDEQFF. In DNA form, the CDR3 reads TGTGCCATCAGTGAGACAGGGCTGGATGAGCAGTTCTTC.

By frequency in the sample, this clone is medium-sized. This rearrangement joins TRBV12-3 or TRBV12-4 to TRBJ1-1, with a possible D match to TRBD1 (5 bases). The germline V and J ends were trimmed by 6 bases and 5 bases, with 13 bases remaining between them. The CDR3 has 13 amino acids. The DNA for the CDR3 is TGTGCCAGCAGGCTGACAGCTCAGACTGAAGCTTTCTTT. Its translation is CASRLTAQTEAFF.